This passage covers 9 T cell receptor beta chains from one sample sequenced in a study of Graves' ophthalmopathy and Graves' hyperthyroidism. As the template, RNA transcripts were used to amplify TCR beta CDR3 regions. HTBI primers were employed in first-round RT-PCR, then a second-round multiplex PCR followed. TCRdb independently ran MiXCR on the multiplex PCR reads; one entry per CDR3 protein. Found here are 300,000 to 500,000 distinct CDR3 sequences, 15% of them singletons; the top ten hold 5.5% to 8%. The sequenced material came from peripheral blood. Receptors were obtained from a young woman with stable Graves' hyperthyroidism.

The sample holds many counts of this clonotype. This chain uses TRBV12-5 with TRBJ2-7; D uncertain. V was cut by 1 base and J by 2 bases, with 6 bases left in between. The CDR3 totals 13 residues. The germline CDR1 and CDR2 sequences are LGHNT and FRNRAP. The CDR3: CASGLGGTYEQYF. The CDR3 DNA sequence: TGTGCTAGTGGTTTGGGTGGTACCTACGAGCAGTACTTC.

This chain connects TRBV7-8 to TRBJ1-6; D call uncertain. The CDR3 consists of 16 residues. Trimming removed 5 bases at V and 0 bases at J, with 11 bases between. Germline V lookup: CDR1 SGHVS, CDR2 FQNEAQ. The DNA of the CDR3 is TGTGCCAGCAGCCCGACCGTCGGCTCCTATAATTCACCCCTCCACTTT. Encoded protein: CASSPTVGSYNSPLHF.

The table lists this clonotype with many counts. The DNA for the CDR3 is TGTGCCAGCAGCTTAGCGGGGGTGAACCAAGAGACCCAGTACTTC. It yields the protein CASSLAGVNQETQYF. The gene calls are TRBV7-2 and TRBJ2-5; D might be TRBD1 or TRBD2, each matching 5 bases. V lost 0 bases and J 0 bases, leaving 8 bases between the germline ends. CDR3 length equals 15 residues. The germline CDR1 and CDR2 sequences are SGHTA and FQGNSA. Variable domain in full (rest from reference TRBV7-2 and TRBJ2-5): GAGVSQSPSNKVTEKGKDVELRCDPISGHTALYWYRQSLGQGLEFLIYFQGNSAPDKSGLPSDRFSAERTGGSVSTLTIQRTQQEDSAVYLCASSLAGVNQETQYFGPGTRLLVL.

This clonotype was counted ten times or more. V and J are TRBV6-2 or TRBV6-3 and TRBJ2-7; D possibly corresponds to TRBD2 (5 bases). V was trimmed by 5 bases and J by 0 bases, leaving 11 bases between them. The CDR3 has 14 amino acids. Germline assignment: CDR1 MNHEY and CDR2 SVGEGT. This CDR3 reads CASSTRTGSYEQYF. DNA for the CDR3: TGTGCCAGCAGTACCCGGACTGGCTCCTACGAGCAGTACTTC.

In its sample, this clonotype was seen many times. This chain connects TRBV20-1 to TRBJ2-5; D uncertain. This CDR3 contains 11 residues. Trimming cost V 2 bases and J 5 bases, with 6 bases left between them. Germline CDR1 reads DFQATT; CDR2 reads SNEGSKA (reference sequence). The CDR3 spells CSARSTETQYF. In nucleotides, the CDR3 is TGCAGTGCTAGAAGTACGGAGACCCAGTACTTC.

At least ten counts were recorded for this clonotype. The chain links TRBV20-1 to TRBJ1-1; D is possibly TRBD1 (5 bases). Germline V gene sequence: CDR1 DFQATT, CDR2 SNEGSKA (reference sequence). This CDR3 comprises 12 residues. This CDR3 reads CSPGGANTEAFF. The CDR3 DNA is TGCAGCCCGGGGGGAGCGAACACTGAAGCTTTCTTT.

Regarding this clonotype: This clone may be a read error of a much larger clone one base away. The chain links TRBV20-1 to TRBJ2-7, with D perhaps TRBD1 (8 bases). V lost 5 bases and J lost 0, with 14 bases in between. The CDR3 spans 14 residues. Germline loops: CDR1 DFQATT, CDR2 SNEGSKA (reference sequence). The CDR3 sequence is CSAWNRGGSYEQYF. The CDR3, as DNA: TGCAGTGCTTGGAACAGGGGGGGCTCCTACGAGCAGTACTTC.

This clonotype was counted at least ten times. The chain links TRBV18 to TRBJ1-2, with D possibly matching TRBD1 (6 bases). This CDR3 has 17 amino acids. Trimming pared 1 base from V and 6 bases from J, leaving 21 bases between. Per the germline V gene, CDR1 is KGHSH and CDR2 is LQKENI. The CDR3 sequence: CASSPQAGRGPLNGYTF. The CDR3 DNA is TGTGCCAGCTCACCACAGGCAGGTCGGGGGCCACTAAATGGCTACACCTTC.

This clonotype appeared many times. The J gene is TRBJ1-1, the V gene TRBV5-1; a weak D match, TRBD1 (5 bases). CDR3 length: 14 amino acids. Looked up from germline, CDR1 is SGHRS and CDR2 is YFSETQ. V lost 3 bases and J 4 bases, leaving 13 bases between the germline ends. CDR3 nucleotides: TGCGCCAGCAGCTCGGTGGGGGGGAGCACTGAAGCTTTCTTT. Translation gives CASSSVGGSTEAFF.